The 8 T cell receptor beta chains listed next were all sequenced from one sample in a study of blood T cell repertoires in COVID-19. The data were produced by immunoSEQ multiplex PCR, yet TCRdb's version contains in-frame clones alone and is incomplete. The table records around 300,000 clones, around 90% of them present only once. The sequencing input was peripheral blood. The receptor source for this set is a man in his fifties or sixties with acute or convalescent COVID-19.

The chain has TRBV11-3 and TRBJ2-4; a weak D match, TRBD1 (5 bases). V dropped 2 bases and J dropped 4 bases, with 6 bases sitting between them. The germline CDR1 and CDR2 sequences are SGHNT and YENEEA. The length of the CDR3 is 13 residues. CDR3 in amino acids: CASSLRGKNIQYF. The CDR3 DNA sequence: TGTGCCAGCAGCTTAAGGGGTAAAAACATTCAGTACTTC.

The J gene is TRBJ2-2, the V gene TRBV5-1, with D perhaps TRBD2 (6 bases). There are 13 residues in the CDR3. Germline V gene sequence: CDR1 SGHRS, CDR2 YFSETQ. With 4 bases removed from V and 5 bases from J, the gap between germline ends came to 9 bases. The CDR3 loop is CASSRGRTGELFF. The CDR3 bases are TGCGCCAGCAGCCGAGGGAGGACCGGGGAGCTGTTTTTT. The full variable domain, with the rest looked up from reference TRBV5-1 and TRBJ2-2, is KAGVTQTPRYLIKTRGQQVTLSCSPISGHRSVSWYQQTPGQGLQFLFEYFSETQRNKGNFPGRFSGRQFSNSRSEMNVSTLELGDSALYLCASSRGRTGELFFGEGSRLTVL.

CDR3 bases: TGTGCCAGCAGCCCTTCTCGACTCCGCCTTGGGGCCAACGTCCTGACTTTC. Translating gives CASSPSRLRLGANVLTF. J is TRBJ2-6 and V is TRBV7-6; D gene ambiguous. This CDR3 region has 17 residues. V dropped 5 bases and J dropped 3 bases, with 17 bases sitting between them. Germline V gene sequence: CDR1 SGHVS, CDR2 FNYEAQ. The complete variable domain, with remaining parts taken from reference TRBV7-6 and TRBJ2-6, reads GAGVSQSPRYKVTKRGQDVALRCDPISGHVSLYWYRQALGQGPEFLTYFNYEAQQDKSGLPNDRFSAERPEGSISTLTIQRTEQRDSAMYRCASSPSRLRLGANVLTFGAGSRLTVL.

This chain joins TRBV7-9 and TRBJ1-5; D may be TRBD1 (5 bases). Looked up from germline, CDR1 is SEHNR and CDR2 is FQNEAQ (reference sequence). The ends were cut back, 5 bases at V and 4 bases at J, with 18 bases in the middle. There are 16 residues in the CDR3. CDR3 loop: CASSATGGTLNQPQHF. CDR3 nucleotide sequence: TGTGCCAGCAGCGCCACCGGAGGGACTTTAAATCAGCCCCAGCATTTT. Full variable domain (missing parts from reference TRBV7-9 and TRBJ1-5): DTGVSQNPRHKITKRGQNVTFRCDPISEHNRLYWYRQTLGQGPEFLTYFQNEAQLEKSRLLSDRFSAERPKGSFSTLEIQRTEQGDSAMYLCASSATGGTLNQPQHFGDGTRLSIL.

The chain has TRBV30 and TRBJ1-6, with 7 bases identical to TRBD1. With V trimmed by 6 bases and J by 10 bases, 12 bases remained unmatched. CDR1 is GTSNPN and CDR2 is SVGIG in the germline V gene (reference sequence). The CDR3 loop spans 14 amino acids. As DNA, the CDR3 is TGTGCCTGTAACCAGGGGGTCGTAGGGTCACCCCTCCACTTT. The encoded protein is CACNQGVVGSPLHF.

Remarks on this clone: Mismatch with germline at one junction end may stem from a read error. The chain joins TRBV7-7 to TRBJ1-1; D is unclear. CDR3 length: 17 residues. Germline V lookup: CDR1 SSHAT, CDR2 FNYEAQ (reference sequence). CDR3 nucleotide sequence: TGTGCTAGCAGCCCCCAGGCATTTAGGATCATTGGCACTGAAGCTTTCTTT. It codes for CASSPQAFRIIGTEAFF.

This sequence joins TRBV30 and TRBJ1-1; possibly TRBD1 for D (5 bases). The CDR3 is 13 amino acids. V lost 5 bases to trimming and J lost 6 bases, with 16 bases between them. Germline CDR1 is GTSNPN and CDR2 is SVGIG (reference sequence). Written as DNA, the CDR3 is TGTGCCTGGGGGGCCCTCTCTAGGTCTGAAGCTTTCTTT. It translates to CAWGALSRSEAFF.

Of note for this clone: The sample holds other DNA sequences that translate to the same CDR3. The chain is built from TRBV10-3 and TRBJ1-5; D is unclear. This CDR3 comprises 13 residues. V was trimmed by 0 bases and J by 5 bases, leaving 5 bases between them. Germline CDR1 is ENHRY and CDR2 is SYGVKD. The CDR3 coding sequence is TGTGCCATCAGTGAGTCGCGCGATCAGCCCCAGCATTTT. Amino acid sequence: CAISESRDQPQHF.